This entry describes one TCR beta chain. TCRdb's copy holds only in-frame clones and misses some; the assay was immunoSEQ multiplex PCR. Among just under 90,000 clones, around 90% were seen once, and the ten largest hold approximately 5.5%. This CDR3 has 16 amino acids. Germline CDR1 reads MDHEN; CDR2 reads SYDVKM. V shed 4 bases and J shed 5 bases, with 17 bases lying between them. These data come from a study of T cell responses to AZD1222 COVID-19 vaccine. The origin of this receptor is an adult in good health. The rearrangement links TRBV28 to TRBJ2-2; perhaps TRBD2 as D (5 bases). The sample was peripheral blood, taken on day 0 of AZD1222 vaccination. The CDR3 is CASSSPAGGKTGELFF. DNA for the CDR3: TGTGCCAGCAGTTCTCCCGCGGGCGGAAAAACCGGGGAGCTGTTTTTT.